This T cell receptor beta chain was observed in a study of blood T cells in healthy people across ages. Germline V lookup: CDR1 SGHTA, CDR2 FQGNSA. The J segment lost 4 bases and the V segment lost 1 base, leaving 5 bases of the junction unmatched. The CDR3 extends over 17 amino acids. In this sample, this clonotype turned up many times. Primers used in a second PCR of about 6 to 11 cycles were a sample-barcoded 5' primer and a J-beta primer mix. TCRdb reprocessed the 5' RACE reads with MiXCR, giving one entry per CDR3 protein. The data contain hundreds of thousands of distinct CDR3 sequences, around 48% of them singletons.

The origin of this receptor is an older woman in good health. The chain combines TRBV7-2 with TRBJ2-2; 11 positions match TRBD2. Source material: blood. CDR3 nucleotides: TGTGCCAGCAGCTTAGTACTAGCGGGAGATAGCACCGGGGAGCTGTTTTTT. Translation gives CASSLVLAGDSTGELFF.